This is a list of T cell receptor beta chains from one sample in a study of blood T cell repertoires in COVID-19. Repertoires were generated with immunoSEQ multiplex PCR, while TCRdb's copy carries only in-frame clones and drops some. The profile shows roughly 180,000 clones, more than 65% of them singletons. Sequencing input: PBMCs or T cells enriched from blood (not recorded which). These receptors were taken from a man aged 50 to 60 who had recovered from COVID-19. CDR3s include the opening cysteine and the closing phenylalanine or tryptophan. D genes are given only for firm matches. Size is stated for part of the rows, as once, few or many counts, or as a class when the clone is expanded.

clone_size j_call v_call d_call cdr3_aa cdr3_nt
. TRBJ2-3 TRBV25-1 TRBD1 CASSEIGTGGDTQYF TGTGCCAGCAGTGAAATCGGTACAGGGGGGGATACGCAGTATTTT
. TRBJ2-7 TRBV10-2 TRBD1 CASSDRGYEQYF TGCGCCAGCAGCGACAGGGGGTACGAGCAGTACTTC
. TRBJ1-2 TRBV5-1 . CASSVDPGTNYGYTF TGCGCCAGCAGTGTGGACCCAGGGACTAACTATGGCTACACCTTC
. TRBJ1-1 TRBV19 . CASSTGAALTEAFF TGTGCCAGTAGTACTGGGGCTGCTCTTACTGAAGCTTTCTTT
. TRBJ2-7 TRBV3-1/TRBV3-2 TRBD2 CASSQTSGRVNEQYF TGTGCCAGCAGTCAGACTAGCGGGAGGGTCAACGAGCAGTACTTC
. TRBJ2-1 TRBV5-6 TRBD1 CASSFGQGKSSYNEQFF TGTGCCAGCAGCTTCGGACAGGGCAAAAGCTCCTACAATGAGCAGTTCTTC
few TRBJ2-1 TRBV5-1 TRBD1 CASSRQGQNEQFF TGCGCCAGCAGCAGACAGGGCCAAAATGAGCAGTTCTTC
. TRBJ1-5 TRBV19 TRBD1 CASSFINDRGKPQHF TGTGCCAGTAGTTTCATTAACGACAGGGGTAAGCCCCAGCATTTT
. TRBJ2-5 TRBV5-4 . CASNEAGAYQETQYF TGTGCCAGCAACGAGGCAGGGGCTTACCAAGAGACCCAGTACTTC
. TRBJ1-4 TRBV6-5 . CASSLTGEKLFF TGTGCCAGCAGCTTGACAGGCGAAAAACTGTTTTTT
once TRBJ2-1 TRBV5-1 TRBD2 CASSFPTSGSPISSYNEQFF TGCGCCAGCAGCTTCCCCACTAGCGGGAGCCCGATAAGCTCCTACAATGAGCAGTTCTTC
. TRBJ1-3 TRBV30 TRBD1 CAWTRSRDRLYSGNTIYF TGTGCCTGGACCCGATCCCGGGACAGGCTCTACTCTGGAAACACCATATATTTT
. TRBJ1-5 TRBV6-2/TRBV6-3 TRBD1 CASSLDRGDQPQHF TGTGCCAGCAGTTTGGACAGGGGAGATCAGCCCCAGCATTTT
. TRBJ2-7 TRBV28 . CASSSDSLYEQYF TGTGCCAGCAGTTCTGACAGTTTATACGAGCAGTACTTC
. TRBJ2-7 TRBV25-1 . CASSASIPGDDEQYF TGTGCCAGCAGTGCATCTATCCCAGGGGACGACGAGCAGTACTTC
once TRBJ1-2 TRBV24-1 TRBD1 CATSDHTGTGYGYTF TGTGCCACCAGTGACCACACCGGGACAGGGTATGGCTACACCTTC
. TRBJ2-2 TRBV7-9 TRBD1 CASSPFHSAGGTGELFF TGTGCCAGCAGCCCGTTTCACTCGGCAGGGGGCACCGGGGAGCTGTTTTTT
once TRBJ1-6 TRBV12-3/TRBV12-4 TRBD1 CASNRGRNSPLHF TGTGCCAGCAACAGGGGGAGAAATTCACCCCTCCACTTT
. TRBJ2-7 TRBV27 . CASRFGGSVSGEQYF TGTGCCAGCAGATTTGGGGGCTCGGTTTCGGGCGAGCAGTACTTC